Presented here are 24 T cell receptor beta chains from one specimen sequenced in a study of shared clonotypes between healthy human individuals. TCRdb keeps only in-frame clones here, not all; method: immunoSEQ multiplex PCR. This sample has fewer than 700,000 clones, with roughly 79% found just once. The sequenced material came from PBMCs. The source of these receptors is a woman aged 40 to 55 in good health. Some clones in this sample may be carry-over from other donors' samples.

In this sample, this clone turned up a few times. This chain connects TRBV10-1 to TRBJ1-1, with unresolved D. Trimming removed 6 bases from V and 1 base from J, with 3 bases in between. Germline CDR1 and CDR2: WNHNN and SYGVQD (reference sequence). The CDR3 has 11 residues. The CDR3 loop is CASRANTEAFF. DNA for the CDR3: TGCGCCAGCAGGGCGAACACTGAAGCTTTCTTT.

DNA for the CDR3: TGTGCCAGCAGCTTCGGACTAGCGGGAGAGACCCAGTACTTC. Amino acid sequence: CASSFGLAGETQYF. The rearrangement links TRBV7-2 to TRBJ2-5, with TRBD2 identical over 11 bases. There are 14 residues in the CDR3. The V gene end was trimmed by 3 bases and the J gene end by 4 bases; junction bases not matched to a gene: 1. Germline CDR1 reads SGHTA; CDR2 reads FQGNSA.

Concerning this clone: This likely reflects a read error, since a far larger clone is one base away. The DNA of the CDR3 is TGTGCCTGGAGTGTAGTACAGTGGGAAGGCTACACCTTC. Amino acids: CAWSVVQWEGYTF. This chain connects TRBV30 to TRBJ1-2, with D unresolved. Between the trimmed V and J ends, which lost 0 bases and 8 bases, there was a span of 13 bases. This CDR3 has 13 residues. Germline V gene sequence: CDR1 GTSNPN, CDR2 SVGIG (reference sequence).

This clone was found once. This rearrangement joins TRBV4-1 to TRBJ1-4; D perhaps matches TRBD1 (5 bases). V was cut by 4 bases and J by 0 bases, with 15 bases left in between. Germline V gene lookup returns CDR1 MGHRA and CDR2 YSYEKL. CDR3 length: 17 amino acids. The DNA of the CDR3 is TGCGCCAGCAGCCTTAACCCGGGACCTGCAACTAATGAAAAACTGTTTTTT. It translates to CASSLNPGPATNEKLFF.

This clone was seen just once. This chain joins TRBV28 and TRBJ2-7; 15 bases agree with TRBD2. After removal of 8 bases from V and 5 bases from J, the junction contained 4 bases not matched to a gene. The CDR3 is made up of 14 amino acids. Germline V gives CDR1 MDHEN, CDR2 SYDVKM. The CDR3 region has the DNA TGTGCCAGCGGGACTAGCGGGAGGTTGGACGAGCAGTACTTC. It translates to CASGTSGRLDEQYF.

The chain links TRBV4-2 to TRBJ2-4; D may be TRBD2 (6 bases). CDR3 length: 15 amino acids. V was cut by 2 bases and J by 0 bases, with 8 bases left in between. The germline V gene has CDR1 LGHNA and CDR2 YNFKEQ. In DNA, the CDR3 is TGTGCCAGCAGCCAATGGCGGGGAGCCAAAAACATTCAGTACTTC. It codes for CASSQWRGAKNIQYF.

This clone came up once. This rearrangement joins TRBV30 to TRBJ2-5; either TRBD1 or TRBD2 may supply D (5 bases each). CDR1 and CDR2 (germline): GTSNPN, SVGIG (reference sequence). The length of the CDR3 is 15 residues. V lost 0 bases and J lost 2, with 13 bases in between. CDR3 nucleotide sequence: TGTGCCTGGAGTGTCGGGGAGACAGTACAAGAGACCCAGTACTTC. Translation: CAWSVGETVQETQYF.

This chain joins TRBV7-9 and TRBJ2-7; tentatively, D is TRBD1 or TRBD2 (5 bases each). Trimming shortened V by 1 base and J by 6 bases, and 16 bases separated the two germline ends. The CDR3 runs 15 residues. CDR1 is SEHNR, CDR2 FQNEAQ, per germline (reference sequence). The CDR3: CASSLEPRTQGEQYF. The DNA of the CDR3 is TGTGCCAGCAGCTTAGAGCCCCGGACTCAGGGCGAGCAGTACTTC.

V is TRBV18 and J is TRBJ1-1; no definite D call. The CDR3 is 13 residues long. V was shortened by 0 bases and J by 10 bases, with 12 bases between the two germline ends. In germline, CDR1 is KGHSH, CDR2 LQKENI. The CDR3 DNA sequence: TGTGCCAGCTCACCACCCTCTACCGACGTAGCTTTCTTT. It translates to CASSPPSTDVAFF. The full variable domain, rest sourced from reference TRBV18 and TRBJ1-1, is NAGVMQNPRHLVRRRGQEARLRCSPMKGHSHVYWYRQLPEEGLKFMVYLQKENIIDESGMPKERFSAEFPKEGPSILRIQQVVRGDSAAYFCASSPPSTDVAFFGQGTRLTVV.

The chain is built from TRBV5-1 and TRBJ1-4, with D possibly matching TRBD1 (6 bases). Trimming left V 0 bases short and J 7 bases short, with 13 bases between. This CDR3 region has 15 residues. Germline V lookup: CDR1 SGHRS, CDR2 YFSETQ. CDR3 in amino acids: CASSLDRAPGEKLFF. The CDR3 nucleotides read TGCGCCAGCAGCTTGGACAGGGCCCCTGGTGAAAAACTGTTTTTT.

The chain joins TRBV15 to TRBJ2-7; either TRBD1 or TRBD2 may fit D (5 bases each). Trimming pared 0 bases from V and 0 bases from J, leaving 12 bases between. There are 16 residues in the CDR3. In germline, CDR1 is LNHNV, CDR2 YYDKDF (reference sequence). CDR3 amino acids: CATSRDRGVNSYEQYF. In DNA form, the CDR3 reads TGTGCCACCAGCAGAGATAGGGGAGTTAACTCCTACGAGCAGTACTTC.

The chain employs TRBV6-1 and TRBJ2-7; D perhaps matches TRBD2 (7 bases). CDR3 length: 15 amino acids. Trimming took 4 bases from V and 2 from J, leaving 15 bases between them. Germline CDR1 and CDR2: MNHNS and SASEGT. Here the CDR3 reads CASSVGGARTYEQYF. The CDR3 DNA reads TGTGCCAGCAGTGTGGGGGGGGCCCGAACCTACGAGCAGTACTTC.

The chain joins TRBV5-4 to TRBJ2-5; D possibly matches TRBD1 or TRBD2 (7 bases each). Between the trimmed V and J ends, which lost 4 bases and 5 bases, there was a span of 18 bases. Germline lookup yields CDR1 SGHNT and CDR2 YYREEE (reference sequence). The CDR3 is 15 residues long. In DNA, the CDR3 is TGTGCCAGCAGCCGTGACCCCCAGGGGGGGGAGACCCAGTACTTC. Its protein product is CASSRDPQGGETQYF.

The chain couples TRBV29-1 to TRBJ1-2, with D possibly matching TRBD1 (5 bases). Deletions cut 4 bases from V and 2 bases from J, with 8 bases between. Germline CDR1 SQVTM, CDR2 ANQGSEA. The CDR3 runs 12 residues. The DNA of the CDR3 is TGCAGCGTTGCCCGGGGGAACTATGGCTACACCTTC. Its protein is CSVARGNYGYTF.

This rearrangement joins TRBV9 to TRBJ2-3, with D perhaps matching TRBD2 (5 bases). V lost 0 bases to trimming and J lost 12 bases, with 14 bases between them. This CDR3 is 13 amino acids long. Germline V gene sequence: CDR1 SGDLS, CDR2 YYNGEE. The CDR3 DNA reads TGTGCCAGCAGCGTAGATGGGAGAGAAGCACAGTATTTT. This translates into CASSVDGREAQYF.

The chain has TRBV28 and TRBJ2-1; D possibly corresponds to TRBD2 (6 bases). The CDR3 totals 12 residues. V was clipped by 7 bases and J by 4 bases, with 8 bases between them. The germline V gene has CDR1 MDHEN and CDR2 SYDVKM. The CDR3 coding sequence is TGTGCCAGCATCGCGGGATACAATGAGCAGTTCTTC. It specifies CASIAGYNEQFF.

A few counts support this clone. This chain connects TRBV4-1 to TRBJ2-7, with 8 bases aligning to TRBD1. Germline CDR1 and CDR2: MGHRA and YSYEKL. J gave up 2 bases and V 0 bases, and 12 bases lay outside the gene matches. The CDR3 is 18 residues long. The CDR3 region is CASSQENFLQGVTYEQYF. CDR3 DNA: TGCGCCAGCAGCCAAGAAAATTTCTTACAGGGGGTGACCTACGAGCAGTACTTC.

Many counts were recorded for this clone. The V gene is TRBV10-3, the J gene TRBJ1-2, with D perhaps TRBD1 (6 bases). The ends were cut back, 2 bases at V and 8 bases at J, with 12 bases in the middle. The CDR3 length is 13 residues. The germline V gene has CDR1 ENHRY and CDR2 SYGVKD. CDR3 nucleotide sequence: TGTGCCATCAGTGAGACAGGGACGGCCGGCTACACCTTC. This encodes CAISETGTAGYTF.

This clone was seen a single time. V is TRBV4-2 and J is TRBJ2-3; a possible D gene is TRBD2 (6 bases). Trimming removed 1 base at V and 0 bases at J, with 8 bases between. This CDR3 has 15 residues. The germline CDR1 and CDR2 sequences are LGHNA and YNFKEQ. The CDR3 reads CASSQGRGSTDTQYF. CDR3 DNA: TGTGCCAGCAGCCAAGGGAGGGGCAGCACAGATACGCAGTATTTT.

CDR3 nucleotide sequence: TGTGCCAGCAGCTTGACCCCCTTTCGACCCGGGGAGCTGTTTTTT. Translating it yields CASSLTPFRPGELFF. The rearrangement links TRBV11-2 to TRBJ2-2; unclear D gene. V lost 3 bases, J lost 6 bases, and 14 bases lay in between. The CDR3 has 15 amino acids. Germline V gene sequence: CDR1 SGHAT, CDR2 FQNNGV.

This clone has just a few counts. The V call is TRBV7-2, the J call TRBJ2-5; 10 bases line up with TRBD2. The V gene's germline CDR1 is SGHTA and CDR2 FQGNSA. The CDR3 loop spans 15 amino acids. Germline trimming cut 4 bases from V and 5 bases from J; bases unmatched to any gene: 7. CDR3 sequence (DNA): TGTGCCAGCAGCTCCCTAGCGGGAGTCCGGGAGACCCAGTACTTC. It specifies CASSSLAGVRETQYF.

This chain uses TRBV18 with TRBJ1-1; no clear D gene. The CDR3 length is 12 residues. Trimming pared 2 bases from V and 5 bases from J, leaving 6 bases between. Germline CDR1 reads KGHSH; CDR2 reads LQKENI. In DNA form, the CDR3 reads TGTGCCAGCTCACCAGTGGAGACTGAAGCTTTCTTT. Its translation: CASSPVETEAFF.

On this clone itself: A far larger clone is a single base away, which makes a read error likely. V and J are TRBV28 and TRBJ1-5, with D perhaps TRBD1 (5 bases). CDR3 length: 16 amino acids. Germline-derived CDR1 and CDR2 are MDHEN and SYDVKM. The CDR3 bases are TGTGCCAGCAGTTTAGAGTTGGGGGACGGTAATCGGCCCCAGCATTTT. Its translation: CASSLELGDGNRPQHF.

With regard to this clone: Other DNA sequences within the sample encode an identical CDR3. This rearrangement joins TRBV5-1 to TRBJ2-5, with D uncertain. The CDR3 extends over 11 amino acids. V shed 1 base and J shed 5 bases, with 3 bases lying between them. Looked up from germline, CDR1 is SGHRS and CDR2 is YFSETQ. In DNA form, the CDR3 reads TGCGCCAGCAGCTTGAGCGAGACCCAGTACTTC. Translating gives CASSLSETQYF.